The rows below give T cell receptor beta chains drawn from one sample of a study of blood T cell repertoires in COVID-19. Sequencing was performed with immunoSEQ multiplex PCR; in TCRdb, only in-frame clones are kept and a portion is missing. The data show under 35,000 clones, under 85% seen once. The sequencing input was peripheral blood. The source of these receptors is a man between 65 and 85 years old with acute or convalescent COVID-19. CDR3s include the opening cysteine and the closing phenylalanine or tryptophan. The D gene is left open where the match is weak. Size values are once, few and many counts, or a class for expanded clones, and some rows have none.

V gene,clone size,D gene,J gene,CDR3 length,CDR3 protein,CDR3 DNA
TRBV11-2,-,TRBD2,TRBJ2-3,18,CASSLGTSSWVGTDTQYF,TGTGCCAGCAGCTTAGGGACTAGCTCCTGGGTTGGCACAGATACGCAGTATTTT
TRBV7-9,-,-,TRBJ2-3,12,CASSLLWDTQYF,TGTGCCAGCAGCTTACTATGGGATACGCAGTATTTT
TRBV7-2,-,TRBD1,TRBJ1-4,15,CASSLMGQGIEKLFF,TGTGCCAGCAGCTTAATGGGACAGGGTATTGAAAAACTGTTTTTT
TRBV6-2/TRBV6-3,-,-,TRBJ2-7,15,CASSYGSDGLREQYF,TGTGCCAGCAGTTACGGGAGTGACGGTCTAAGGGAGCAGTACTTC
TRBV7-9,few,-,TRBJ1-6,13,CASSSAGDSPLHF,TGTGCCAGCAGCTCCGCAGGGGATTCACCCCTCCACTTT
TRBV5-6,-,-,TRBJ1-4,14,CASSRSGNGEKLFF,TGTGCCAGCAGCCGTTCAGGTAACGGTGAAAAACTGTTTTTT
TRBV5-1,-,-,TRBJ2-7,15,CASSLDRRFIDEQYF,TGCGCCAGCAGCTTGGACAGGCGGTTCATCGACGAGCAGTACTTC
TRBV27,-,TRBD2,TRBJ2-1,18,CASSLSGTSGRDNNEQFF,TGTGCCAGCAGTTTATCCGGGACTAGCGGGAGGGATAACAATGAGCAGTTCTTC
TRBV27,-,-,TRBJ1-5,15,CASRLLGHSNQPQHF,TGTGCCAGCAGATTACTTGGACACTCTAATCAGCCCCAGCATTTT
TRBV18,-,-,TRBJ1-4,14,CASSPTEGTEKLFF,TGTGCCAGCTCTCCGACCGAGGGGACTGAGAAACTGTTTTTT
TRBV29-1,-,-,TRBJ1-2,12,CSVETGNYGYTF,TGCAGCGTTGAAACGGGGAACTATGGCTACACCTTC
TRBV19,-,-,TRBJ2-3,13,CASSMVPADTQYF,TGTGCCAGTAGTATGGTTCCGGCAGATACGCAGTATTTT
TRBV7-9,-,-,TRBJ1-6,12,CASSGPASPLHF,TGTGCCAGCAGCGGGCCGGCATCACCCCTCCACTTT
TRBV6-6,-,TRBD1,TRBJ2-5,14,CASSYRGRQETQYF,TGTGCCAGCAGTTACAGGGGGCGCCAAGAGACCCAGTACTTC
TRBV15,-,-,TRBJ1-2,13,CATSRENRDGYTF,TGTGCCACCAGCAGAGAGAACAGGGATGGCTACACCTTC
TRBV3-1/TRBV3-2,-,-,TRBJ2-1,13,CASSPPGANEQFF,TGTGCCAGCAGCCCCCCGGGAGCGAATGAGCAGTTCTTC
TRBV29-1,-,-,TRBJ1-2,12,CSAGTTNYGYTF,TGCAGCGCTGGGACAACTAACTATGGCTACACCTTC
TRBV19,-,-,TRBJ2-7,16,CASSTMTGIVNYEQYF,TGTGCCAGTAGTACGATGACAGGCATCGTCAATTACGAGCAGTACTTC
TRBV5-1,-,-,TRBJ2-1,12,CASSLAGFEQFF,TGCGCCAGCAGCTTGGCGGGTTTCGAGCAGTTCTTC
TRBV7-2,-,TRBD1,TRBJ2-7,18,CASSTATFPGQGIYEQYF,TGTGCCAGCAGTACAGCGACTTTTCCGGGACAGGGGATCTACGAGCAGTACTTC
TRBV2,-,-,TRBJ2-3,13,CASSEPFTDTQYF,TGTGCCAGCAGTGAACCGTTCACAGATACGCAGTATTTT
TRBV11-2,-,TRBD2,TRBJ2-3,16,CASSLNPGLRPDTQYF,TGTGCCAGCAGCCTAAATCCGGGACTAAGGCCAGATACGCAGTATTTT
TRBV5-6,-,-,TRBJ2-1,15,CASSLQGYSYNEQFF,TGTGCCAGCAGCTTGCAGGGATATTCCTACAATGAGCAGTTCTTC
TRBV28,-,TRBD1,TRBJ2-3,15,CASSSGTVYTDTQYF,TGTGCCAGCAGTTCCGGGACAGTATACACAGATACGCAGTATTTT
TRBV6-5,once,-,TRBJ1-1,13,CASRSTGGTEAFF,TGTGCCAGCAGATCGACGGGGGGCACTGAAGCTTTCTTT
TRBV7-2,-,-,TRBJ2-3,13,CASSLAAEDTQYF,TGTGCCAGCAGCTTAGCGGCGGAGGATACGCAGTATTTT
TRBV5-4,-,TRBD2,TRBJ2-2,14,CASSWDGRAGELFF,TGTGCCAGCAGCTGGGACGGGAGGGCCGGGGAGCTGTTTTTT
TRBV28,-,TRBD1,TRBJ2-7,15,CASSLRTGQPYEQYF,TGTGCCAGCAGTTTACGCACGGGACAGCCCTACGAGCAGTACTTC
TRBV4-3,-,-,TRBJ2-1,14,CASSGRALYNEQFF,TGCGCCAGCAGTGGCAGGGCGCTCTACAATGAGCAGTTCTTC
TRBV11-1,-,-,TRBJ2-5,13,CASSPLRVGTQYF,TGTGCCAGCAGCCCCCTGAGGGTTGGGACCCAGTACTTC
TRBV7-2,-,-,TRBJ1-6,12,CASSSDNSPLHF,TGTGCCAGCAGCTCCGATAATTCACCCCTCCACTTT
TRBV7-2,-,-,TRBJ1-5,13,CASSLGLNQPQHF,TGTGCCAGCAGCTTAGGTCTCAATCAGCCCCAGCATTTT
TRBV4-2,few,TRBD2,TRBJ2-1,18,CASSPGTSGSESYNEQFF,TGTGCCAGCAGCCCTGGGACTAGCGGGAGTGAGTCCTACAATGAGCAGTTCTTC
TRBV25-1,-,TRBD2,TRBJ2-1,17,CASVGTSGGLAYNEQFF,TGTGCCAGCGTAGGGACTAGCGGGGGCTTGGCCTACAATGAGCAGTTCTTC
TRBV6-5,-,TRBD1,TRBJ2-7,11,CASRQGYEQYF,TGTGCCAGTAGACAGGGATACGAGCAGTACTTC
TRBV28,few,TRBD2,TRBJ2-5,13,CASISGRGETQYF,TGTGCCAGCATTTCGGGGAGGGGAGAGACCCAGTACTTC
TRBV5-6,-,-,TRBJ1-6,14,CASSLGQTNSPLHF,TGTGCCAGCAGCTTGGGACAGACCAATTCACCCCTCCACTTT
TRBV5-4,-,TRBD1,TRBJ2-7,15,CASSSRGPSGSEQYF,TGTGCCAGCAGCTCCAGGGGGCCCTCCGGTAGCGAGCAGTACTTC
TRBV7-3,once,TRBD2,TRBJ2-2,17,CASSPTSGRIQSGELFF,TGTGCCAGCAGTCCTACTAGCGGGAGAATTCAATCCGGGGAGCTGTTTTTT
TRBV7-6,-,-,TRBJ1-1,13,CASTPDLNTEAFF,TGTGCCAGCACTCCTGACTTGAACACTGAAGCTTTCTTT
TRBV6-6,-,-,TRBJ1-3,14,CASSQQGNGNTIYF,TGTGCCAGCAGTCAACAGGGAAACGGAAACACCATATATTTT
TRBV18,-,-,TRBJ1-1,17,CASSPVLDRPPNTEAFF,TGTGCCAGCTCACCAGTCCTCGACAGGCCCCCGAACACTGAAGCTTTCTTT
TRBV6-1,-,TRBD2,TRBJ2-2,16,CASSELAGVGTGELFF,TGTGCCAGCAGTGAACTGGCGGGAGTAGGCACCGGGGAGCTGTTTTTT
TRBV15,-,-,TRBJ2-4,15,CATSSRSGDGNIQYF,TGTGCCACCAGCTCTAGATCGGGGGATGGGAACATTCAGTACTTC
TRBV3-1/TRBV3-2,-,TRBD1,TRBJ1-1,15,CASSQVPDRGFGAFF,TGTGCCAGCAGCCAAGTCCCAGACAGGGGATTTGGGGCTTTCTTT
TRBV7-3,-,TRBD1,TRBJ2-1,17,CASSQGTGSFSYNEQFF,TGTGCCAGCAGCCAGGGGACAGGTTCGTTCTCCTACAATGAGCAGTTCTTC
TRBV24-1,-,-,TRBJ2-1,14,CATSEAAGYNEQFF,TGTGCCACCAGTGAGGCGGCCGGGTACAATGAGCAGTTCTTC
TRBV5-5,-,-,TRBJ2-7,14,CASSSGANHYEQYF,TGTGCCAGCAGCTCTGGGGCTAACCACTACGAGCAGTACTTC
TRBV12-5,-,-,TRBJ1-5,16,CASGLGGEISNQPQHF,TGTGCTAGTGGTTTGGGGGGGGAGATCAGCAATCAGCCCCAGCATTTT